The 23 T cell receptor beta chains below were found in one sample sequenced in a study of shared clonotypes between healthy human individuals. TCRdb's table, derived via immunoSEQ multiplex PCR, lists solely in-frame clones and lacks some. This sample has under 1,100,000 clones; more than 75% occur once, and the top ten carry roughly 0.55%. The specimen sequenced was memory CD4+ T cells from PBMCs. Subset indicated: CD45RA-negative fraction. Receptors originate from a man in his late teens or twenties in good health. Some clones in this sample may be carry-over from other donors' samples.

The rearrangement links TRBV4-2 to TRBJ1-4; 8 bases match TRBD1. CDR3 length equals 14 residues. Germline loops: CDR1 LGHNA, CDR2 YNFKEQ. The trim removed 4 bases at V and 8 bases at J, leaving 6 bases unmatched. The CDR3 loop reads CASSPTGVGEKLFF. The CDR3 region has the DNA TGTGCCAGCAGCCCGACAGGGGTAGGAGAAAAACTGTTTTTT.

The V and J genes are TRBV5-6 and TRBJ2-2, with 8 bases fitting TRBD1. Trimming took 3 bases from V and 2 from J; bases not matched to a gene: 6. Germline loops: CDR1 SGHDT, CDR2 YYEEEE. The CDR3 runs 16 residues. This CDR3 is CASSSPGGQNTGELFF. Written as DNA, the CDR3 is TGTGCCAGCAGCTCTCCAGGGGGCCAAAACACCGGGGAGCTGTTTTTT.

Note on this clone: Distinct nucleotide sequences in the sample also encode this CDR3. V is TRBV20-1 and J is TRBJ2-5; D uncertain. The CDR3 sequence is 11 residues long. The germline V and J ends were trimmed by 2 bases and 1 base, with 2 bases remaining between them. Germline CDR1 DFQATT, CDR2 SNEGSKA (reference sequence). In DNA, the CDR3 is TGCAGTGCTAGATCCCAAGAGACCCAGTACTTC. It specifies CSARSQETQYF.

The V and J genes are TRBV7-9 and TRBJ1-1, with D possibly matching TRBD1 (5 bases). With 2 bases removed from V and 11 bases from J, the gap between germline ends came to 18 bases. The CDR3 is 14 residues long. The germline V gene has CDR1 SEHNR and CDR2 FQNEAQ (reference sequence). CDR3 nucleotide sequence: TGTGCCAGCAGCTTAATCCTTGGTTCAGGGCCGGCTTTCTTT. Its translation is CASSLILGSGPAFF.

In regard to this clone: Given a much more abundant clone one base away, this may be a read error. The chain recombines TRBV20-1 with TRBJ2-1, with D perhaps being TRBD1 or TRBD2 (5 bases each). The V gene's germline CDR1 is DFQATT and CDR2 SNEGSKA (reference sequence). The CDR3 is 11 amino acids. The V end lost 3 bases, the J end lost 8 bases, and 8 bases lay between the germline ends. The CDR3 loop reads CSARRGDEQFF. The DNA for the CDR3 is TGCAGTGCTAGGAGGGGCGATGAGCAGTTCTTC.

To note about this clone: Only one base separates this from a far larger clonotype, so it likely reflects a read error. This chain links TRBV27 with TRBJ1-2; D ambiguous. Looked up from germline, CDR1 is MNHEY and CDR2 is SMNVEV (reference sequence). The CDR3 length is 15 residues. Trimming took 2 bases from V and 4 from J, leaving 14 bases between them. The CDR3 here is CASSLMVTEPYGYTF. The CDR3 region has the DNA TGTGCCAGCAGTTTAATGGTCACAGAGCCCTATGGCTACACCTTC.

As DNA, the CDR3 is TGTGCCAGCAGCCCAAGACGGACTAGCGGGAGAAGTAAAGACCACGAGCAGTACTTC. Translation gives CASSPRRTSGRSKDHEQYF. The V and J genes are TRBV7-2 and TRBJ2-7, with 13 positions matching TRBD2. CDR1 is SGHTA and CDR2 is FQGNSA in the germline V gene. There are 19 residues in the CDR3. J lost 5 bases, V lost 5 bases, and 18 bases had no gene match. Based on the CDR3 plus reference TRBV7-2 and TRBJ2-7, the full variable domain is GAGVSQSPSNKVTEKGKDVELRCDPISGHTALYWYRQSLGQGLEFLIYFQGNSAPDKSGLPSDRFSAERTGGSVSTLTIQRTQQEDSAVYLCASSPRRTSGRSKDHEQYFGPGTRLTVT.

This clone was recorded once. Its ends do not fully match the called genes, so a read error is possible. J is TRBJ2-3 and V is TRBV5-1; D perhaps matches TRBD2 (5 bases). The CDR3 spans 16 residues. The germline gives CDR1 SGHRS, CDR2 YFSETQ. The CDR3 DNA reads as TGCGCCAGCAGCTTGTTGGTGGGAGCGAGCACAGATATGCAGTATTTT. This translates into CASSLLVGASTDMQYF. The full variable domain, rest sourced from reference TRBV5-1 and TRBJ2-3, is KAGVTQTPRYLIKTRGQQVTLSCSPISGHRSVSWYQQTPGQGLQFLFEYFSETQRNKGNFPGRFSGRQFSNSRSEMNVSTLELGDSALYLCASSLLVGASTDMQYFGPGTRLTVL.

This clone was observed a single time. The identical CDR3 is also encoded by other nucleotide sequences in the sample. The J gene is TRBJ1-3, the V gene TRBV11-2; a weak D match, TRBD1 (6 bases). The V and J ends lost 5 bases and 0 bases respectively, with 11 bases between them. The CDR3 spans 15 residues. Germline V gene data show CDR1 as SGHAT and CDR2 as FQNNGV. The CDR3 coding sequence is TGTGCCAGCAGCCCAACGGACAGCTCTGGAAACACCATATATTTT. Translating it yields CASSPTDSSGNTIYF.

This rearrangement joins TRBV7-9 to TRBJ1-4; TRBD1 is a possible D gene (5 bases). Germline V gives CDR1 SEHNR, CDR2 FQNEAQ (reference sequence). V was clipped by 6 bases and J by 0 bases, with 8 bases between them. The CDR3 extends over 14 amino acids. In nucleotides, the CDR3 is TGTGCCAGCAGGACGACAGCAACTAATGAAAAACTGTTTTTT. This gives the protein CASRTTATNEKLFF.

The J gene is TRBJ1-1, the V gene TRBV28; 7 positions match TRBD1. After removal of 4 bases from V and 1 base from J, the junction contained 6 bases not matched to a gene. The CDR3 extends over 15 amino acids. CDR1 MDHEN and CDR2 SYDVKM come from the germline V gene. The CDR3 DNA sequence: TGTGCCAGCAGTTGGGGGGGACAGCAGAACACTGAAGCTTTCTTT. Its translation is CASSWGGQQNTEAFF.

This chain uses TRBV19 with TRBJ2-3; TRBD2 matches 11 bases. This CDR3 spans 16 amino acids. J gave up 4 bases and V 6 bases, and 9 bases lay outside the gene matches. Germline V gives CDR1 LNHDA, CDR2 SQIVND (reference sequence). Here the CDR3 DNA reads TGTGCCAGTAGGCGGATAGCGGGAGGGGCCTCAGATACGCAGTATTTT. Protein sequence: CASRRIAGGASDTQYF.

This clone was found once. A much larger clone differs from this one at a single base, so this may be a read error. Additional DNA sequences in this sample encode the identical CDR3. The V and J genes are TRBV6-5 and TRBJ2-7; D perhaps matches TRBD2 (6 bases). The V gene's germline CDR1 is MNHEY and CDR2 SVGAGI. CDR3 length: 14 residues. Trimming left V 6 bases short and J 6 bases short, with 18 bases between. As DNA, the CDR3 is TGTGCCAGCAGGAGGGCGGGACTGCCTGGCGAGCAGTACTTC. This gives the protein CASRRAGLPGEQYF.

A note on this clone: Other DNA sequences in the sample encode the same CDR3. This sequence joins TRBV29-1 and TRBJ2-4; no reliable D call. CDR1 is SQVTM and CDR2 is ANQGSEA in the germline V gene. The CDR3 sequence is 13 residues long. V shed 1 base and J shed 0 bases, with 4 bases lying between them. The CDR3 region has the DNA TGCAGCGTTGAAGGCCTAGCCAAAAACATTCAGTACTTC. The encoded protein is CSVEGLAKNIQYF.

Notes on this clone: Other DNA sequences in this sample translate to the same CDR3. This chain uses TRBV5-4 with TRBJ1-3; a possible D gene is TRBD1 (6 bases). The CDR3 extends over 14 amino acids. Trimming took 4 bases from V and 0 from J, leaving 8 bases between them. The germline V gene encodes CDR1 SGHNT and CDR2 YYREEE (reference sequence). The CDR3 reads CASSLQGSGNTIYF. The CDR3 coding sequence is TGTGCCAGCAGCCTACAGGGCTCTGGAAACACCATATATTTT.

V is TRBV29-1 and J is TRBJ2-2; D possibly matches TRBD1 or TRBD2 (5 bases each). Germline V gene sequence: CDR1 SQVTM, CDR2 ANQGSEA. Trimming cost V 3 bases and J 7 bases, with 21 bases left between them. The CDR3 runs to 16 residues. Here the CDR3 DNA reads TGCAGCGTTGACGGGACGGGGAGTCTATATGGCGGGGAGCTGTTTTTT. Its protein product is CSVDGTGSLYGGELFF.

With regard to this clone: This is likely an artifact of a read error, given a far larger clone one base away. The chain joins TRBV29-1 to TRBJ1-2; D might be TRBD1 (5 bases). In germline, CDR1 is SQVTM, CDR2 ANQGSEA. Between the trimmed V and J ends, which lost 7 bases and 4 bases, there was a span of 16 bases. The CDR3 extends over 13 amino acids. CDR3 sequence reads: CSDTRGTGYGYTF. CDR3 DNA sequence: TGCAGCGATACAAGGGGCACCGGCTATGGCTACACCTTC.

The CDR3 coding sequence is TGTGCCAGCAGCTTCACACAGGGGTACCAAGAGACCCAGTACTTC. Its translation: CASSFTQGYQETQYF. V usage is TRBV7-6 and J usage is TRBJ2-5; 7 bases align to TRBD1. Germline V gene lookup returns CDR1 SGHVS and CDR2 FNYEAQ. This CDR3 region has 15 residues. V shed 3 bases and J 0 bases; nucleotides not matched to a gene: 4. Based on the CDR3 plus reference TRBV7-6 and TRBJ2-5, the full variable domain is GAGVSQSPRYKVTKRGQDVALRCDPISGHVSLYWYRQALGQGPEFLTYFNYEAQQDKSGLPNDRFSAERPEGSISTLTIQRTEQRDSAMYRCASSFTQGYQETQYFGPGTRLLVL.

The DNA for the CDR3 is TGTGCCAGCAGTCTCTCGACAGGGGGAGACCAAGAGACCCAGTACTTC. This gives the protein CASSLSTGGDQETQYF. The J gene is TRBJ2-5, the V gene TRBV28; TRBD1 matches 9 bases. The CDR3 has 16 amino acids. Germline V gives CDR1 MDHEN, CDR2 SYDVKM. V lost 5 bases, J lost 0 bases, and 7 bases stayed unmatched.

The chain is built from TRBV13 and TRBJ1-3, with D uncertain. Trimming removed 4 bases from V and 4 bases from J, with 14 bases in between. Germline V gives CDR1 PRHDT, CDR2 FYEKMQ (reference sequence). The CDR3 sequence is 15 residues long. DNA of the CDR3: TGTGCCAGCAGCTCCTCCCCCGCCGCGGGAAACACCATATATTTT. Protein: CASSSSPAAGNTIYF.

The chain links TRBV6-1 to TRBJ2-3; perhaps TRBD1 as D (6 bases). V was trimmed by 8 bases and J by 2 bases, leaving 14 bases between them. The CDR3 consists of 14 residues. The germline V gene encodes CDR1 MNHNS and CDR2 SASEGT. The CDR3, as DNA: TGTGCCAGCGAAGAAGGGGACATCACAGATACGCAGTATTTT. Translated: CASEEGDITDTQYF.

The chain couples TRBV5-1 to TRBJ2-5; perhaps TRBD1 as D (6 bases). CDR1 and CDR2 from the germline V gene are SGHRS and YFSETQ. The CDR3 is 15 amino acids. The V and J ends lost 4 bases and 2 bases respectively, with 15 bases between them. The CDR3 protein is CASSVTGSQQETQYF. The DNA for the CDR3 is TGCGCCAGCAGCGTTACAGGGAGTCAGCAAGAGACCCAGTACTTC.

CDR3 nucleotide sequence: TGTGCCAGTAGTTTCTACAGGGATTCTAACACCGGGGAGCTGTTTTTT. Amino acids: CASSFYRDSNTGELFF. The rearrangement uses TRBV19 and TRBJ2-2; the D gene is possibly TRBD1 (6 bases). The CDR3 is made up of 16 amino acids. V dropped 5 bases and J dropped 2 bases, with 15 bases sitting between them. The germline CDR1 and CDR2 sequences are LNHDA and SQIVND (reference sequence).